This TCR beta chain was obtained from a study of OX40 agonist ivuxolimab in advanced cancers. Systemic immunosuppression or a history of autoimmune disease excluded patients. This clone appeared once. Repertoires were generated with immunoSEQ multiplex PCR, while TCRdb's copy carries only in-frame clones and drops some. The sample contains 92,000 or so clones, about 87% of which appear only once. The starting material was CD4+ or CD8+ T cells sorted from blood, obtained in a trial of the OX40 agonist ivuxolimab. The receptor's source is an adult with an advanced solid tumor such as melanoma, head and neck, liver or kidney cancer.

In nucleotides, the CDR3 is TGTGCTAGTGGTTTGACGGAGGCAGATACGCAGTATTTT. Translating gives CASGLTEADTQYF. The J gene is TRBJ2-3, the V gene TRBV12-5; maybe TRBD2 (5 bases). This CDR3 contains 13 residues. Deletions cut 2 bases from V and 4 bases from J, with 7 bases between. Germline CDR1 is LGHNT and CDR2 is FRNRAP.